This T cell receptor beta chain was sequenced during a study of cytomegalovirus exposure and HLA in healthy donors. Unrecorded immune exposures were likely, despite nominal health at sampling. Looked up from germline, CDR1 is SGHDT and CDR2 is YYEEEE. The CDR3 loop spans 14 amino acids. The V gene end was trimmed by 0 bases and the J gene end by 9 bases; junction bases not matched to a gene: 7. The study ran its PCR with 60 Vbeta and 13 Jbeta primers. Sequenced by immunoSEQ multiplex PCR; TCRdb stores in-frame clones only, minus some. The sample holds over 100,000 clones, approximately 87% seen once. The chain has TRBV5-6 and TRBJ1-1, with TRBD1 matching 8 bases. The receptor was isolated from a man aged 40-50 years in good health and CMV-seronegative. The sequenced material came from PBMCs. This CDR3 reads CASSLDYRGFKAFF. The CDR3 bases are TGTGCCAGCAGCTTGGACTACAGGGGGTTTAAAGCTTTCTTT. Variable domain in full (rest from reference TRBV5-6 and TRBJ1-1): DAGVTQSPTHLIKTRGQQVTLRCSPKSGHDTVSWYQQALGQGPQFIFQYYEEEERQRGNFPDRFSGHQFPNYSSELNVNALLLGDSALYLCASSLDYRGFKAFFGQGTRLTVV.